Following are 17 T cell receptor beta chains from one sample sequenced in a study of T cells in Graves' hyperthyroidism and ophthalmopathy. There were TCR beta CDR3 regions amplified from RNA transcripts. When the TCR CDR3 underwent first-round RT-PCR, the HTBI primer set was used. One entry per CDR3 protein results from TCRdb running MiXCR on the multiplex PCR reads. The table lists more than 500,000 distinct CDR3 sequences, roughly 16% of them singletons. Source material: blood. These receptors were collected from a woman between 25 and 40 years old with Graves' ophthalmopathy.

This clonotype showed up just a few times. This sequence joins TRBV27 and TRBJ1-6; D is perhaps TRBD1 (5 bases). The CDR3 length is 15 residues. Between the trimmed V and J ends, which lost 2 bases and 7 bases, there was a span of 12 bases. The V gene's germline CDR1 is MNHEY and CDR2 SMNVEV (reference sequence). CDR3 in DNA: TGTGCCAGCAGTTTAGAAGCAGGGCGGAATTCACCCCTCCACTTT. It translates to CASSLEAGRNSPLHF.

This clonotype was seen many times. The chain is built from TRBV27 and TRBJ2-3; 12 bases are shared with TRBD2. Per germline, CDR1 MNHEY and CDR2 SMNVEV (reference sequence). The junction had 9 bases not matched to a gene; V was cut back by 5 bases and J by 0 bases. The CDR3 has 18 residues. CDR3 loop: CASSLFLAGGMSTDTQYF. CDR3 in DNA: TGTGCCAGCAGTCTCTTTCTAGCGGGAGGGATGAGCACAGATACGCAGTATTTT.

DNA for the CDR3: TGCGCCAGCAGCTCAGGGGAAAGGAACTATGGCTACACCTTC. This gives the protein CASSSGERNYGYTF. The chain uses TRBV5-1 and TRBJ1-2; a weak D match, TRBD1 (6 bases). Trimming shortened V by 3 bases and J by 2 bases, and 11 bases separated the two germline ends. The CDR3 loop spans 14 amino acids. The germline V gene encodes CDR1 SGHRS and CDR2 YFSETQ.

This clonotype was seen repeatedly, ten times or more. The V and J genes are TRBV20-1 and TRBJ2-1; 7 bases are a match to TRBD2. Germline assignment: CDR1 DFQATT and CDR2 SNEGSKA (reference sequence). Trimming took 7 bases from V and 6 from J; bases not matched to a gene: 6. The CDR3 consists of 12 residues. In DNA form, the CDR3 reads TGCAGTGGCGGGGGAACCCGCAATGAGCAGTTCTTC. Protein product: CSGGGTRNEQFF.

This clonotype was observed a few times. The V call is TRBV20-1, the J call TRBJ1-3; TRBD1 aligns across 7 bases. V trimming: 5 bases; J trimming: 2 bases; junction bases outside the gene matches: 6. The CDR3 loop spans 14 amino acids. Germline CDR1 DFQATT, CDR2 SNEGSKA (reference sequence). Written as DNA, the CDR3 is TGCAGTGCTGGAAGAGGGGGCACTGGAAACACCATATATTTT. Its protein product is CSAGRGGTGNTIYF.

The chain employs TRBV6-1 and TRBJ2-2; 8 bases are a match to TRBD2. The ends lost 6 bases at V and 4 bases at J; junction bases unmatched: 4. The CDR3 loop spans 14 amino acids. Per the germline V gene, CDR1 is MNHNS and CDR2 is SASEGT. This chain's CDR3 is CASSRAGGTGELFF. The DNA for the CDR3 is TGTGCCAGCAGCCGCGCGGGGGGCACCGGGGAGCTGTTTTTT.

In regard to this clonotype: This could be a read error, since a much larger clone is one nucleotide away. This chain links TRBV7-7 with TRBJ2-1; the D is unclear. CDR1 and CDR2 from the germline V gene are SSHAT and FNYEAQ (reference sequence). Trimming cost V 7 bases and J 9 bases, with 19 bases left between them. CDR3 length: 14 residues. The CDR3 loop reads CASTVPPGVGEQFF. The CDR3 bases are TGTGCCAGCACGGTACCCCCAGGAGTAGGTGAGCAGTTCTTC.

Points on this clonotype: One end of the junction fails to match germline, which may point to a read error. This chain joins TRBV30 and TRBJ2-1; perhaps TRBD2 as D (5 bases). From germline, CDR1 is GTSNPN and CDR2 SVGIG (reference sequence). The CDR3 covers 12 residues. CDR3 nucleotides: TGTGCCTGGAAGCGGATCTACAATGAGCAGCTCTTC. This gives the protein CAWKRIYNEQLF.

In this sample, this clonotype turned up a few times. Its ends do not fully match the called genes, so a read error is possible. This chain connects TRBV7-7 to TRBJ1-3; no firm D call. The CDR3 loop spans 16 amino acids. Per the germline V gene, CDR1 is SSHAT and CDR2 is FNYEAQ (reference sequence). CDR3 DNA sequence: TGTGCTAGCAGCGTAATATGGAGGACCTCTGGAAACACCATATATTTT. Protein sequence: CASSVIWRTSGNTIYF.

This clonotype has at least ten counts. The chain has TRBV7-2 and TRBJ2-1; no clear D. Trimming removed 1 base from V and 6 bases from J, with 7 bases in between. Per germline, CDR1 SGHTA and CDR2 FQGNSA. This CDR3 spans 13 amino acids. CDR3 bases: TGTGCCAGCAGCTTAGGCCCGGCCAATGAGCAGTTCTTC. Encoded protein: CASSLGPANEQFF.

In this sample, this clonotype turned up many times. The genes are TRBV28 and TRBJ2-7; TRBD1 matches 7 bases. The J segment lost 4 bases and the V segment lost 6 bases, leaving 12 bases of the junction unmatched. This CDR3 region has 15 residues. The V gene's germline CDR1 is MDHEN and CDR2 SYDVKM. CDR3 sequence: CASRSGHRGLYEQYF. The CDR3 DNA reads as TGTGCCAGCAGATCGGGGCACAGGGGTCTTTACGAGCAGTACTTC.

This sequence joins TRBV2 and TRBJ1-2, with D unresolved. CDR1 and CDR2 from the germline V gene are SNHLY and FYNNEI. V was clipped by 6 bases and J by 6 bases, with 23 bases between them. The CDR3 has 16 amino acids. Written as DNA, the CDR3 is TGTGCCAGCAGAAGGTTACGGGGTTATTCTCAGCATGGCTACACCTTC. Amino acid sequence: CASRRLRGYSQHGYTF.

The chain joins TRBV15 to TRBJ2-2; maybe TRBD2 (5 bases). CDR1 is LNHNV, CDR2 YYDKDF, per germline (reference sequence). This CDR3 has 15 residues. Trimming removed 1 base from V and 1 base from J, with 7 bases in between. CDR3 DNA: TGTGCCACCAGCAGAGGGAGGTTGAACACCGGGGAGCTGTTTTTT. It specifies CATSRGRLNTGELFF. The complete variable domain, with remaining parts taken from reference TRBV15 and TRBJ2-2, reads DAMVIQNPRYQVTQFGKPVTLSCSQTLNHNVMYWYQQKSSQAPKLLFHYYDKDFNNEADTPDNFQSRRPNTSFCFLDIRSPGLGDTAMYLCATSRGRLNTGELFFGEGSRLTVL.

With regard to this clonotype: The germline gene is not matched at one end of the junction; a read error may be the cause. The chain has TRBV19 and TRBJ1-5; D remains unclear. Per the germline V gene, CDR1 is LNHDA and CDR2 is SQIVND (reference sequence). The CDR3 has 19 residues. CDR3 in amino acids: CTSSTWRASSKDPNQPQHF. CDR3 nucleotides: TGTACCAGTAGTACGTGGAGGGCGAGTTCTAAGGATCCCAATCAGCCCCAGCATTTT.

Only a few counts were recorded for this clonotype. The V call is TRBV18, the J call TRBJ1-1; possible D gene TRBD1, 5 bases. Germline V gene data show CDR1 as KGHSH and CDR2 as LQKENI. V was shortened by 3 bases and J by 0 bases, with 8 bases between the two germline ends. The CDR3 has 14 amino acids. This chain's CDR3 is CASSPGVVNTEAFF. Here the CDR3 DNA reads TGTGCCAGCTCACCGGGGGTGGTGAACACTGAAGCTTTCTTT. The full variable domain, with the rest looked up from reference TRBV18 and TRBJ1-1, is NAGVMQNPRHLVRRRGQEARLRCSPMKGHSHVYWYRQLPEEGLKFMVYLQKENIIDESGMPKERFSAEFPKEGPSILRIQQVVRGDSAAYFCASSPGVVNTEAFFGQGTRLTVV.

This clonotype was picked up many times. The V call is TRBV7-9, the J call TRBJ1-4; D might be TRBD1 (5 bases). The germline gives CDR1 SEHNR, CDR2 FQNEAQ (reference sequence). With 5 bases removed from V and 3 bases from J, the gap between germline ends came to 19 bases. The CDR3 covers 17 residues. In DNA, the CDR3 is TGTGCCAGCAGCCCTCCCGACGGCAGGGCGGCTAATGAAAAACTGTTTTTT. This gives the protein CASSPPDGRAANEKLFF.

Notes on this clonotype: With a much larger clone just one base away, this may be a read error. The V gene is TRBV7-2, the J gene TRBJ2-7, with D uncertain. Germline V gene data show CDR1 as SGHTA and CDR2 as FQGNSA. The germline V and J ends were trimmed by 1 base and 3 bases, with 4 bases remaining between them. The CDR3 is 12 residues long. This chain's CDR3 is CASSLEYYEQYF. CDR3 bases: TGTGCCAGCAGCTTAGAGTACTACGAGCAGTACTTC.